Sequencing of this T cell receptor (beta chain) was carried out in a study of cytomegalovirus exposure and HLA in healthy donors. Amplification used 60 Vbeta primers and 13 Jbeta primers. Generated by immunoSEQ multiplex PCR, the TCRdb table keeps only in-frame clones and is missing some. The data contain approximately 150,000 clones, about 70% of them seen just once; the ten biggest clones take up 3.1%. This CDR3 region has 16 residues. Unmatched junction bases numbered 7, after V lost 8 bases and J lost 1 base. Germline values: CDR1 ENHRY, CDR2 SYGVKD. The receptor's source is a male donor in good health and CMV-seronegative. Input material: PBMCs. This rearrangement joins TRBV10-3 to TRBJ1-4, with 10 bases that match TRBD1. For the CDR3, the DNA is TGTGCCATCGGTCCCGACAGGGGGCGAACTAATGAAAAACTGTTTTTT. Residues: CAIGPDRGRTNEKLFF.